These T cell receptor beta chains were read from a single sample in a study of shared T cell receptors in the human thymus. Using immunoSEQ multiplex PCR, the repertoire was profiled, and TCRdb retains in-frame clones only, with some absent. The repertoire consists of 630,000 or so clones, with approximately 87% occurring once and the leading ten covering more than 0.009%. These data are also associated with another study on human thymus T cells.

The sequencing sample was made of thymocytes. These receptors were taken from a boy in the first two years of life with a congenital heart defect. Each CDR3 is given without its conserved first and last residue.

j_call | v_call | cdr3_aa
TRBJ1-2 | TRBV6-6 | ASSTTKSDYGYT
TRBJ2-5 | TRBV11-3 | ASSFGGERQETQY
TRBJ2-5 | TRBV4-1 | ASSHLLAGGEETQY
TRBJ2-5 | TRBV6-5 | ASSSGIRETQY
TRBJ2-7 | TRBV11-2 | ASRLAGDRNEQY
TRBJ1-1 | TRBV28 | ASSFRTGEAVGTEAF
TRBJ2-3 | TRBV6-5 | ASSYDGRARDTQY
TRBJ1-1 | TRBV19 | ASSIVCKGVTEAF
TRBJ1-1 | TRBV5-1 | ASSLRTGANTEAF
TRBJ1-1 | TRBV6-5 | ASRDRDRETEAF
TRBJ2-2 | TRBV7-3 | ASSLSRGGLANTGELF
TRBJ1-2 | TRBV6-1 | ASRGRGNYGYT
TRBJ2-1 | TRBV29-1 | SPNPIGLAGEIGAYNEQF
TRBJ1-2 | TRBV30 | AWSVGTSPLYGYT
TRBJ2-7 | TRBV27 | ASILNVTGRFEQY
TRBJ2-1 | TRBV30 | ACPTQASGLNNEQF
TRBJ1-2 | TRBV5-1 | ASSPVEGGGYT
TRBJ1-4 | TRBV6-5 | ASREHRDRGEKLF
TRBJ2-7 | TRBV5-1 | ASSLSLGLAGGRTYEQY
TRBJ1-5 | TRBV28 | ASSPKHRGGASNQPQH
TRBJ2-2 | TRBV5-1 | ASSLSRGKNTGELF
TRBJ2-1 | TRBV4-1 | ASSLLAGSNEQF
TRBJ2-7 | TRBV11-2 | ASSLAPVYEQY
TRBJ1-2 | TRBV9 | ASSSRAGDGYT
TRBJ1-5 | TRBV2 | ASSEGRKGDKSQH
TRBJ2-2 | TRBV13 | ASSLGGDRGVTGELF
TRBJ1-1 | TRBV6-1 | ASSARTGPNENTEAF
TRBJ1-5 | TRBV15 | ATSREDRASDQPQH
TRBJ2-5 | TRBV4-2 | ASSPVQNLRGGQETQY
TRBJ2-3 | TRBV7-7 | ASSAYYTDTQY
TRBJ1-4 | TRBV2 | ASSSTPGQDQNNEKLF
TRBJ2-1 | TRBV14 | ASSQEGGGALEQF
TRBJ2-5 | TRBV15 | ATSSYSFGTQY
TRBJ1-3 | TRBV13 | ASSFRGTGRTRGNTIY
TRBJ1-1 | TRBV29-1 | SVELNGGGKPNTEAF
TRBJ2-1 | TRBV6-6 | ASSYSRGVDEQF
TRBJ2-3 | TRBV29-1 | SVPLQVRDTQY
TRBJ2-2 | TRBV6-1 | ASEKGGSSIGELF
TRBJ2-3 | TRBV15 | ATSRDDTWTLFKVGHFIRDTQY
TRBJ2-3 | TRBV7-8 | ASSLDGLANSTDTQY
TRBJ1-5 | TRBV6-6 | ASSEGSNQPQH
TRBJ2-1 | TRBV30 | AWREKAGENNEQF
TRBJ1-6 | TRBV19 | ASSAPGEGTTPLH
TRBJ2-1 | TRBV10-2 | ASSVGGVHSYNEQF
TRBJ2-1 | TRBV28 | ASSLQGLLAGGNEQF
TRBJ2-2 | TRBV4-2 | ASSQTRDRDQLGENTGELF